This entry features one TCR beta chain sequence. This CDR3 is built from 16 residues. Germline V gene sequence: CDR1 LGHDT, CDR2 YNNKEL (reference sequence). Trimming cost V 0 bases and J 4 bases; bases outside gene matches: 6. TCR amplification used roughly 21 PCR cycles, a constant-region primer and a V-primer adapter. One entry per CDR3 protein results from TCRdb running MiXCR on the reads. The sample consists of about 50,000 distinct CDR3 sequences, over 9.5% of them appearing once. The time point denotes: before trial treatment. The study gave donors nivolumab, ipilimumab, aspirin, low-dose cyclophosphamide and low-dose radiotherapy. This sample was included in a study of low-dose radiotherapy and immunotherapy resistance in tumors. Study summary: With fractions of 0.5 Gy given every 2 weeks, Cohort 1 accumulated a total of 6.5 Gy. Covering alpha and beta chains, TRAV- and TRBV-specific primers were used for the first-strand cDNA. Intravenous cyclophosphamide at 200 mg/m2 preceded radiation and immunotherapy by one day, every two weeks.

Sequences were derived from PBMCs, sampled before treatment. This sequence originates from a female donor with ovarian cancer. The chain links TRBV3-1 to TRBJ2-7; 10 bases line up with TRBD1. The CDR3 spells CASSQEGGQGKYEQYF. The DNA for the CDR3 is TGTGCCAGCAGCCAAGAGGGGGGACAGGGGAAGTACGAGCAGTACTTC.